This entry describes one TCR beta chain. Its antigen is not identified. The data derive from a study of long-term antiretroviral therapy in people with HIV. Per germline, CDR1 KGHSH and CDR2 LQKENI. J was trimmed by 7 bases and V by 3 bases; bases with no gene match: 8. CDR3 length: 15 residues. A v3.0 immunoSEQ assay was performed at survey level. In sequencing, about 40,000-55,000 T-cell genomes per sample were targeted. Here immunoSEQ multiplex PCR was the method, and the copy in TCRdb shows in-frame clones only, minus some. Among roughly 32,000 clones listed, around 97% were seen once. Study-level results: Regardless of time point, clones expanded before ART dominated the repertoire.

The chain recombines TRBV18 with TRBJ1-2, with TRBD1 matching 10 bases. The sequences come from unsorted PBMCs, collected 7.6 years after starting antiretroviral therapy. The receptor was isolated from a man aged 30 to 39 with HIV. The CDR3 spells CASSPSGTGDFGYTF. The CDR3 DNA reads TGTGCCAGCTCACCGTCCGGGACAGGGGATTTTGGCTACACCTTC.